Listed below are T cell receptor beta chains from one sample, sequenced in a study of shared clonotypes between healthy human individuals. Here immunoSEQ multiplex PCR was the method, and the copy in TCRdb shows in-frame clones only, minus some. The top ten hold about 24% of the sample, which has about 820,000 clones, nearly 95% seen once. Source material: naive CD8+ T cells sorted from blood. The origin of the receptors is a man aged 25-45 years in good health. CDR3s include the opening cysteine and the closing phenylalanine or tryptophan. The order of the fields is J gene, clone size, V gene, D gene, CDR3 protein, CDR3 DNA. A D gene is named only where the DNA matches it firmly. Part of the rows lack a size; the others show once, few, many or a class for expanded clones.

TRBJ2-1	NA	TRBV15	NA	CATSRDNLLSTHNEQFF	TGTGCCACCAGCAGAGACAACCTTTTATCCACCCACAATGAGCAGTTCTTC
TRBJ2-1	NA	TRBV11-2	NA	CASSLRSVEQFF	TGTGCCAGCAGCTTAAGATCTGTCGAGCAGTTCTTC
TRBJ1-1	NA	TRBV29-1	NA	CSVEEGVDTEAFF	TGCAGCGTTGAGGAAGGGGTCGACACTGAAGCTTTCTTT
TRBJ2-7	once	TRBV6-1	NA	CASSGPPGGSYEQYF	TGTGCCAGCAGTGGCCCGCCGGGTGGCTCCTACGAGCAGTACTTC
TRBJ2-2	NA	TRBV27	NA	CASRGNTGELFF	TGTGCCTCCCGGGGGAACACCGGGGAGCTGTTTTTT
TRBJ1-2	NA	TRBV28	NA	CASSLSYGYTF	TGTGCCAGCAGTTTAAGTTATGGCTACACCTTC
TRBJ2-2	NA	TRBV11-3	NA	CASSPREGRRAGELFF	TGTGCCAGCAGCCCCCGAGAAGGACGGAGGGCCGGGGAGCTGTTTTTT
TRBJ1-1	once	TRBV6-5	TRBD1	CASSPGTGGNTEAFF	TGTGCCAGCAGCCCCGGGACAGGGGGCAACACTGAAGCTTTCTTT
TRBJ2-1	NA	TRBV10-3	NA	CAISETTTEQFF	TGTGCCATCAGTGAAACTACTACTGAGCAGTTCTTC
TRBJ1-1	once	TRBV5-6	TRBD1	CASSSDRGFTEAFF	TGTGCCAGCAGCTCCGACAGGGGATTCACTGAAGCTTTCTTT
TRBJ2-1	NA	TRBV7-6	NA	CASSSMGDKFVNEQFF	TGTGCCAGCAGCTCTATGGGGGACAAGTTTGTCAATGAGCAGTTCTTC
TRBJ1-5	few	TRBV19	NA	CASSIVPNQPQHF	TGTGCCAGTAGTATAGTCCCCAATCAGCCCCAGCATTTT
TRBJ1-2	NA	TRBV27	NA	CASSDLRGTYGYTF	TGTGCCAGCAGCGACTTGAGGGGAACCTATGGCTACACCTTC
TRBJ2-1	NA	TRBV5-1	TRBD1	CASSLVGRGRNEQFF	TGCGCCAGCAGCTTGGTTGGCAGGGGGAGAAATGAGCAGTTCTTC
TRBJ2-2	NA	TRBV2	TRBD2	CALKGASGSHGTGELFF	TGTGCCCTCAAGGGGGCTAGCGGGAGCCACGGGACCGGGGAGCTGTTTTTT
TRBJ1-5	NA	TRBV28	NA	CASSLGTNNQPQHF	TGTGCCAGCAGTTTAGGGACAAATAATCAGCCCCAGCATTTT